This T cell receptor beta chain was documented in a study of cytomegalovirus exposure and HLA in healthy donors. The donors comprised healthy bone marrow donors. Study conclusions and caveats: Among donors in an Asian-associated ancestry cluster, a later analysis reportedly found fewer N-insertions than the approximately 670-donor mean. The study designated 164 TCR beta chains cytomegalovirus-associated. Among the most significant clusters, several appeared linked to common viral pathogens in a later analysis.

This PCR relied on a set of 60 Vbeta primers and 13 Jbeta primers. Method: immunoSEQ multiplex PCR; TCRdb's copy keeps in-frame clones and lacks some. The sample records a few hundred thousand clones, 65% to 80% being singletons. As concerns this clone: Antigen specificity is unknown.

Trimming at V came to 1 base and at J to 7 bases, leaving 5 bases not matched to a gene. CDR1 is SGHRS and CDR2 is YFSETQ in the germline V gene. The CDR3 length is 16 residues. The sequenced material came from PBMCs. V and J are TRBV5-1 and TRBJ2-2; 12 nucleotides align to TRBD2. The clonotype originates from a man aged 40-50 years in good health and CMV-seronegative. In DNA, the CDR3 is TGCGCCAGCAGCTTGCTAGCGGGGGGGCCTGACGGGGAGCTGTTTTTT. Translated, it gives CASSLLAGGPDGELFF.